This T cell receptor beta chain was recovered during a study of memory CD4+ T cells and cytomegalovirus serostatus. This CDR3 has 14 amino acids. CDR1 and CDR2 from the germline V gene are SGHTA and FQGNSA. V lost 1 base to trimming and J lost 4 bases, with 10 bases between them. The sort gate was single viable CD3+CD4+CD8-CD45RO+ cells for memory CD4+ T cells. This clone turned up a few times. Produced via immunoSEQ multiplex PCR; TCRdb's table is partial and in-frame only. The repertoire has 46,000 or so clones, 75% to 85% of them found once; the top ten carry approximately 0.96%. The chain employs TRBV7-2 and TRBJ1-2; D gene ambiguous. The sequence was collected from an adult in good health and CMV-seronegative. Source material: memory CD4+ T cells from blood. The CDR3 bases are TGTGCCAGCAGCTTAGTCCGGCGGACCTATGGCTACACCTTC. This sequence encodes CASSLVRRTYGYTF.